Sequencing of this T cell receptor (beta chain) was carried out in a study of OX40 agonist ivuxolimab in advanced cancers. Study at large: Treatment of patients was with ivuxolimab, an agonistic anti-OX40 (CD134) antibody. People who had prior anti-PD-1, anti-PD-L1 or anti-CTLA-4 therapy could take part, and about 40% had some.

This clone is a singleton in its sample. It was autoimmune disease history or systemic immunosuppression that excluded patients. Blood sampling took place at baseline, cycle 4 day 1, and cycle 7 day 1. The CDR3 covers 14 residues. Looked up from germline, CDR1 is MDHEN and CDR2 is SYDVKM. The V and J ends lost 5 bases and 2 bases respectively, with 11 bases between them. Clones were read by immunoSEQ multiplex PCR, and TCRdb kept only the in-frame ones, dropping some. Among roughly 76,000 clones listed, about nine tenths were seen once. The chain links TRBV28 to TRBJ2-3; D not certain. This receptor was identified in an adult with an advanced solid tumor such as melanoma, head and neck, liver or kidney cancer. Sequencing was performed on CD4+ or CD8+ T cells sorted from blood, taken in a trial of the OX40 agonist ivuxolimab. The CDR3 DNA sequence: TGTGCCAGCAGTCCTCGGCTGTACACAGATACGCAGTATTTT. Translation: CASSPRLYTDTQYF.